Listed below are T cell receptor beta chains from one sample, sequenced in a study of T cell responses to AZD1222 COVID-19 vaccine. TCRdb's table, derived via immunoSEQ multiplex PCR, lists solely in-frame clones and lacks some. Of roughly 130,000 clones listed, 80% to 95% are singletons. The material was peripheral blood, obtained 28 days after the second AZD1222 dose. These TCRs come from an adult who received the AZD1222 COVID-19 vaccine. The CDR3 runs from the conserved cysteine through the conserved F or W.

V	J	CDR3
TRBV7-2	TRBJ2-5	CASSLSGNEETQYF
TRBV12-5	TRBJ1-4	CASGLAVGGTGNEKLFF
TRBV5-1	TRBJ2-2	CASSLLVLAGKTGELFF
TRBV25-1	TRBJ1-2	CASSGHNYGYTF
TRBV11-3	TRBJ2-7	CASSLGNYEQYF
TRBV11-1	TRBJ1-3	CASSFRAPNSGNTIYF
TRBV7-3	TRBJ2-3	CASSHRATTDTQYF
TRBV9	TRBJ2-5	CASSVAVAGRETQYF
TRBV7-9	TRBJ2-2	CASSLTSGGTGELFF
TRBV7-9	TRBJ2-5	CASSLGSISQETQYF
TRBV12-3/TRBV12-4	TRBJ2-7	CASSFGGSYEQYF
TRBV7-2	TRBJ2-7	CASSPLERRSYEQYF